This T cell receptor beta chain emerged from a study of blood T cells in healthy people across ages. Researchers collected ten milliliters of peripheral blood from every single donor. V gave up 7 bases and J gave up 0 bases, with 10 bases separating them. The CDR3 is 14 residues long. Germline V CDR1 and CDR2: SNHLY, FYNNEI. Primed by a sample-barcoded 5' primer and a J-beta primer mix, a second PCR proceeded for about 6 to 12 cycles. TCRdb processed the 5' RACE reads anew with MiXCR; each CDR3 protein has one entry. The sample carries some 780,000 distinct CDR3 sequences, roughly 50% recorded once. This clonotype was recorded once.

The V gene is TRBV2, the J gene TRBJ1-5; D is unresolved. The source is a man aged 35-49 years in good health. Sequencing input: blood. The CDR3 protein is CASKDINSNQPQHF. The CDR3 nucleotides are TGTGCCAGCAAAGATATTAATAGCAATCAGCCCCAGCATTTT.